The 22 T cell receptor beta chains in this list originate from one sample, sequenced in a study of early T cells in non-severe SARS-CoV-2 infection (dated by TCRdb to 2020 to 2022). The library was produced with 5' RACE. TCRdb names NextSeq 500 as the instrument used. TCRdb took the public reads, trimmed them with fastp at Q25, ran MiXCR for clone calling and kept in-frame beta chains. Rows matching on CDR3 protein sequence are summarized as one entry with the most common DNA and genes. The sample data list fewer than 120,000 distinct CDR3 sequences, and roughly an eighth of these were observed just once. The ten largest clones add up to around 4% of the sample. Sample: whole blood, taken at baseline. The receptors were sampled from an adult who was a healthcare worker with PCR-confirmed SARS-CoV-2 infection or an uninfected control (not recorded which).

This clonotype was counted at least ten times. Here the CDR3 DNA reads TGTGCCAGCAGAGGACAAGGGGAGAACTATGGCTACACCTTC. Translating gives CASRGQGENYGYTF. This sequence joins TRBV5-6 and TRBJ1-2; TRBD1 is a possible D gene (5 bases). CDR1 is SGHDT, CDR2 YYEEEE, per germline. V was cut by 5 bases and J by 2 bases, with 13 bases left in between. The CDR3 has 14 amino acids.

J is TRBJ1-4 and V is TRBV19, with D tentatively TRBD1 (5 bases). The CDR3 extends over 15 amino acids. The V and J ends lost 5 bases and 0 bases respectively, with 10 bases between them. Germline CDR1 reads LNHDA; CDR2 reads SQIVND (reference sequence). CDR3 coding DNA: TGTGCCAGTAGTGCCACAGGTACAACTAATGAAAAACTGTTTTTT. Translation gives CASSATGTTNEKLFF.

The CDR3 DNA is TGTGCCAGCAGTTTATCAGGGAGAGCCACTGAAGCTTTCTTT. Translated, it gives CASSLSGRATEAFF. This sequence joins TRBV27 and TRBJ1-1; no clear D gene. V gave up 0 bases and J gave up 4 bases, with 9 bases separating them. The length of the CDR3 is 14 residues. CDR1 is MNHEY and CDR2 is SMNVEV in the germline V gene (reference sequence).

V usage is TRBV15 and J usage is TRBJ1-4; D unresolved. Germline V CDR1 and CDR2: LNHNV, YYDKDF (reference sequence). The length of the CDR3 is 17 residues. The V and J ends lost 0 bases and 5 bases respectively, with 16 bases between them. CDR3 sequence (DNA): TGTGCCACCAGCAGAGAATTGATGGGAGGTGTAAATGAAAAACTGTTTTTT. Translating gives CATSRELMGGVNEKLFF.

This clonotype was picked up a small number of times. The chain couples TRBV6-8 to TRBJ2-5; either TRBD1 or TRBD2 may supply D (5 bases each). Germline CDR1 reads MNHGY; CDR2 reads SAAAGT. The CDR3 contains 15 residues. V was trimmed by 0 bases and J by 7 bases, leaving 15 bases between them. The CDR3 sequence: CASSYSTGTQWTQYF. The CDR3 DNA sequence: TGTGCCAGCAGTTACTCGACCGGGACCCAGTGGACCCAGTACTTC.

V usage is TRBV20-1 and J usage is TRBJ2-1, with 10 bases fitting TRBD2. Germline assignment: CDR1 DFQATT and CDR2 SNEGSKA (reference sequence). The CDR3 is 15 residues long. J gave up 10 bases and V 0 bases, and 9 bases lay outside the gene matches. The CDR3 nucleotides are TGCAGTGCTAGAGATCCCAGCGGGAGGGCCCAGGAGCAGTTCTTC. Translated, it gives CSARDPSGRAQEQFF.

The CDR3 reads CASNSPAAQGTGEQYF. The CDR3 DNA reads as TGTGCCAGCAATTCACCAGCGGCGCAGGGAACCGGCGAGCAGTACTTC. The chain couples TRBV27 to TRBJ2-7, with D perhaps given as TRBD1 or TRBD2 (5 bases each). The V gene's germline CDR1 is MNHEY and CDR2 SMNVEV (reference sequence). V was pared by 7 bases and J by 6 bases, with 25 bases between. The CDR3 length is 16 residues.

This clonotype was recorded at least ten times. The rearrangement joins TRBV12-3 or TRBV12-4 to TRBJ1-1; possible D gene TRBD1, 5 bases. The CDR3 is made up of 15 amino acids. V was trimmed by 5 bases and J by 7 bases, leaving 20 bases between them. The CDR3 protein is CASSHGTAKHGEAFF. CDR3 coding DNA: TGTGCCAGCAGTCACGGGACGGCTAAACATGGTGAAGCTTTCTTT.

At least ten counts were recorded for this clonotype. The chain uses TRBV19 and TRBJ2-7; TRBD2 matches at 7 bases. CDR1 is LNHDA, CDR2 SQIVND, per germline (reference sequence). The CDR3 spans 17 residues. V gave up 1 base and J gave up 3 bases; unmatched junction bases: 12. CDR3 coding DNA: TGTGCCAGTAGTATAGGAGGGCAGGGAGGGCCCTACTACGAGCAGTACTTC. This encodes CASSIGGQGGPYYEQYF.

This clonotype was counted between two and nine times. The CDR3 sequence: CASSGAGYGNQPQHF. In DNA form, the CDR3 reads TGTGCCAGCAGTGGTGCAGGGTACGGCAATCAGCCCCAGCATTTT. The chain links TRBV2 to TRBJ1-5; D is possibly TRBD1 (5 bases). V dropped 4 bases and J dropped 2 bases, with 12 bases sitting between them. The germline CDR1 and CDR2 sequences are SNHLY and FYNNEI. The length of the CDR3 is 15 residues.

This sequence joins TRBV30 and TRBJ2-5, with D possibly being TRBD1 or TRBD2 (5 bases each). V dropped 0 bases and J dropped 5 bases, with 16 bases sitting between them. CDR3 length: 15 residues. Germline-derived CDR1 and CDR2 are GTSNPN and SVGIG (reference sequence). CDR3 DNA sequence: TGTGCCTGGAGTGTATTGGGGTTGGGGGATGAGACCCAGTACTTC. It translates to CAWSVLGLGDETQYF.

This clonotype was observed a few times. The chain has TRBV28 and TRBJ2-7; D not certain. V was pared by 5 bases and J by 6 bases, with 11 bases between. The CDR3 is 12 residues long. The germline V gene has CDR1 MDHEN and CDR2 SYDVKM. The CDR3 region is CASSDARSEQYF. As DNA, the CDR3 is TGTGCCAGCAGTGACGCTAGATCCGAGCAGTACTTC.

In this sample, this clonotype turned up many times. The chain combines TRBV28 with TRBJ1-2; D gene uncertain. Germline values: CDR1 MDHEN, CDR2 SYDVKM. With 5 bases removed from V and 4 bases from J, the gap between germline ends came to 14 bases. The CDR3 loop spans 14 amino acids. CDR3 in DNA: TGTGCCAGCAGTACGGCCAGCTGGAGCTATGGCTACACCTTC. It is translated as CASSTASWSYGYTF.

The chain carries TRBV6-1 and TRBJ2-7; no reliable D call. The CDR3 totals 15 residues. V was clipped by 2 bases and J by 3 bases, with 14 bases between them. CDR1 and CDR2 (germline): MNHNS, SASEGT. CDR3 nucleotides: TGTGCCAGCAGTGAATGGGCCGGTCCCTACTACGAGCAGTACTTC. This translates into CASSEWAGPYYEQYF.

Here the CDR3 reads CSAVFSGSYEQYF. CDR3 in DNA: TGCAGCGCCGTATTCTCGGGCTCCTACGAGCAGTACTTC. The chain has TRBV29-1 and TRBJ2-7; D remains unclear. The CDR3 contains 13 residues. Germline CDR1 and CDR2: SQVTM and ANQGSEA. V was shortened by 7 bases and J by 0 bases, with 13 bases between the two germline ends.

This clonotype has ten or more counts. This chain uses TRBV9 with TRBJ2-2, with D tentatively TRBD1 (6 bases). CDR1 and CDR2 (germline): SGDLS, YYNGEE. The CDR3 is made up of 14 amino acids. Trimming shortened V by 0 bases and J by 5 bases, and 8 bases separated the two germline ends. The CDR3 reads CASSVGTDTGELFF. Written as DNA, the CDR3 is TGTGCCAGCAGCGTAGGGACAGATACCGGGGAGCTGTTTTTT.

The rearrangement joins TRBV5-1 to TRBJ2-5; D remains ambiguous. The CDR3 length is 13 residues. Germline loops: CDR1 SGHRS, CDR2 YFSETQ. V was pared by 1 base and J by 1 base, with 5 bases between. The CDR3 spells CASSLQSQETQYF. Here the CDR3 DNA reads TGCGCCAGCAGCTTGCAGAGCCAAGAGACCCAGTACTTC.

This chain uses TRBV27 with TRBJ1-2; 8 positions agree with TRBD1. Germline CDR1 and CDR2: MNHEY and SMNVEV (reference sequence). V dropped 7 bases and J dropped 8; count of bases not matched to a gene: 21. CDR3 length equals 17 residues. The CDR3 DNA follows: TGTGCCAGCATTTTTCCAGGAGGACAGGGAGAATCTATGGGCTACACCTTC. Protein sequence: CASIFPGGQGESMGYTF.

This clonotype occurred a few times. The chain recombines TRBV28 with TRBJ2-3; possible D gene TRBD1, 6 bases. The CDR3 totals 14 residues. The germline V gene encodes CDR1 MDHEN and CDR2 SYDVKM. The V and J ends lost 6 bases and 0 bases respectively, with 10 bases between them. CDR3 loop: CASRNRVSTDTQYF. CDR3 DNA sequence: TGTGCCAGCAGAAACAGGGTTAGCACAGATACGCAGTATTTT.

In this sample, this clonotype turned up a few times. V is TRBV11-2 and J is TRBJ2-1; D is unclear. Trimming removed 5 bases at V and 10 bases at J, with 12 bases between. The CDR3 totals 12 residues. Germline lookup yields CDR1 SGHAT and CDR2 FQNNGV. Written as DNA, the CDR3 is TGTGCCAGCAGCCAATCTCGCGTGGAGCAGTTCTTC. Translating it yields CASSQSRVEQFF.

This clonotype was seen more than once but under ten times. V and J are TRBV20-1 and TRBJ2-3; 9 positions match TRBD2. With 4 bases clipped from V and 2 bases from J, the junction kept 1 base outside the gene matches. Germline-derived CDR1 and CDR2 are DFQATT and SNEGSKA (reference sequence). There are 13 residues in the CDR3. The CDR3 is CSAKREDTDTQYF. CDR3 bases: TGCAGTGCTAAGCGGGAGGACACAGATACGCAGTATTTT.

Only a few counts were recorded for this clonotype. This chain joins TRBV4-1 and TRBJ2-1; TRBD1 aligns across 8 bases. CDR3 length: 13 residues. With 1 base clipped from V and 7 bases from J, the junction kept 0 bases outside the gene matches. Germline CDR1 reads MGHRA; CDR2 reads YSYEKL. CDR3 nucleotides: TGCGCCAGCAGCCAAGGACAGGGGAATGAGCAGTTCTTC. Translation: CASSQGQGNEQFF.